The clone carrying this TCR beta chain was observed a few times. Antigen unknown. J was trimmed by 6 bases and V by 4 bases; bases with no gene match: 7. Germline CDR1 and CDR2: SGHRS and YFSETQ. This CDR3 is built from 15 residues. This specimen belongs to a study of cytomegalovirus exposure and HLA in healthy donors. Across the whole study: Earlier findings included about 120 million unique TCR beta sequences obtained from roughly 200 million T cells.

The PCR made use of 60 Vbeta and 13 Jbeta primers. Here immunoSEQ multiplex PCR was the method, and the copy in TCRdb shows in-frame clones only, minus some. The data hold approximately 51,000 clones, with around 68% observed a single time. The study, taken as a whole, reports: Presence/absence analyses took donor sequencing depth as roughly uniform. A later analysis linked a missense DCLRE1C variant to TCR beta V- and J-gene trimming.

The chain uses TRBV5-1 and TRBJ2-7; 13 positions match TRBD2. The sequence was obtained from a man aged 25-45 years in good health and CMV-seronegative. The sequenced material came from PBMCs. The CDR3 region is CASSPGLAGLGEQYF. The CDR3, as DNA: TGCGCCAGCAGCCCGGGACTAGCGGGACTCGGCGAGCAGTACTTC.